This T cell receptor (beta chain) was documented in a study of blood T cell repertoires in COVID-19. Background on the study: Italy, Spain and the United States were the sources of the convalescent and acute COVID-19 samples. In each case, the material was cDNA or gDNA derived from T cells, B-cell-depleted T cells, or PBMCs.

The authors' processing: Using reference gene primer amplification, nucleated cell counts were estimated. The assay was immunoSEQ multiplex PCR, and TCRdb's table has in-frame clones only and misses some. V, J and clone size reflect that table, while D and trimming were determined from the DNA. The sample records 250,000 or so clones, 85% to 90% being singletons. Germline lookup yields CDR1 SGHNT and CDR2 YYREEE (reference sequence). V was pared by 1 base and J by 0 bases, with 5 bases of the junction left unmatched. The CDR3 has 17 residues. Sequences were obtained from peripheral blood. The clonotype originates from a man aged 80 or over with acute or convalescent COVID-19. This rearrangement joins TRBV5-4 to TRBJ2-7; 12 nucleotides match TRBD2. For the CDR3, the DNA is TGTGCCAGCAGCTTGAGAACTAGCGGGGGGAGCTCCTACGAGCAGTACTTC. Its protein product is CASSLRTSGGSSYEQYF.